The T cell receptor (beta chain) described here comes from a study of blood T cell repertoires in COVID-19. Study background: The study drew acute and convalescent COVID-19 samples from the United States, Italy and Spain.

The CDR3 has 14 residues. Germline V gene sequence: CDR1 SGHTA, CDR2 FQGTGA. The V gene end was trimmed by 6 bases and the J gene end by 9 bases; junction bases not matched to a gene: 7. Some clones are missing from TCRdb's copy, which holds only in-frame ones; the method was immunoSEQ multiplex PCR. The table lists about 240,000 clones, approximately 87% of them singletons, with 6.2% in the top ten. The sequence came from a man aged 60 to 75 with acute or convalescent COVID-19. Sequences were obtained from peripheral blood. The V gene is TRBV7-3, the J gene TRBJ2-1; 11 positions agree with TRBD2. CDR3 sequence (DNA): TGTGCCAGCAGAAAGGGACTAGCGGAGGGTGAGCAGTTCTTC. Translated: CASRKGLAEGEQFF.